Shown below are 10 T cell receptor beta chains from a single sample sequenced in a study of Graves' ophthalmopathy and Graves' hyperthyroidism. Amplified material comprised TCR beta CDR3 regions derived from RNA transcripts. An initial RT-PCR round employing HTBI primers preceded a second-round multiplex PCR. TCRdb used MiXCR to reprocess the multiplex PCR reads, holding one entry per CDR3 protein. The table records just over 600,000 distinct CDR3 sequences, around a fifth of them present only once. Sequencing used peripheral blood. The receptors originated from a young woman with stable Graves' hyperthyroidism. Some clones in this sample may be carry-over from other donors' samples.

This clonotype was observed at least ten times. V gene TRBV11-2 combines with J gene TRBJ2-5; D is ambiguous. V shed 5 bases and J shed 3 bases, with 13 bases lying between them. Germline V gives CDR1 SGHAT, CDR2 FQNNGV. The CDR3 loop spans 14 amino acids. For the CDR3, the DNA is TGTGCCAGCAGCCATCTCACGTCAGAAGAGACCCAGTACTTC. As protein: CASSHLTSEETQYF.

This clonotype has only a few counts. The genes are TRBV29-1 and TRBJ1-1, with 9 nucleotides matching TRBD1. J gave up 5 bases and V 1 base, and 5 bases lay outside the gene matches. This CDR3 region has 14 residues. The germline gives CDR1 SQVTM, CDR2 ANQGSEA. The CDR3 bases are TGCAGCGTTGAAGCCGGGACAGGGAGTACTGAAGCTTTCTTT. Residues: CSVEAGTGSTEAFF.

This clonotype was seen ten or more times. The rearrangement links TRBV10-1 to TRBJ2-2, with D possibly being TRBD2 (5 bases). V lost 7 bases, J lost 4 bases, and 16 bases lay in between. This CDR3 has 15 amino acids. The germline CDR1 and CDR2 sequences are WNHNN and SYGVQD (reference sequence). The CDR3 sequence: CASTEGRGGTGELFF. The CDR3 region has the DNA TGCGCCAGCACCGAGGGTCGTGGCGGCACCGGGGAGCTGTTTTTT.

This clonotype was observed a handful of times. The V call is TRBV12-3 or TRBV12-4, the J call TRBJ2-2; no clear D. The V and J ends lost 4 bases and 0 bases respectively, with 9 bases between them. The CDR3 consists of 15 residues. The CDR3 loop is CASSWQAANTGELFF. DNA of the CDR3: TGTGCCAGCAGTTGGCAGGCGGCGAACACCGGGGAGCTGTTTTTT.

The rearrangement links TRBV9 to TRBJ2-7, with a possible D match to TRBD2 (6 bases). Germline values: CDR1 SGDLS, CDR2 YYNGEE. The CDR3 is made up of 16 amino acids. Trimming left V 3 bases short and J 2 bases short, with 18 bases between. The CDR3 DNA sequence: TGTGCCAGCAGCGGGAGAGGCAGGGACTCTCCCTACGAGCAGTACTTC. This translates into CASSGRGRDSPYEQYF.

The table lists this clonotype with many counts. The chain couples TRBV28 to TRBJ2-4, with D unresolved. V shed 7 bases and J shed 0 bases, with 13 bases lying between them. CDR3 size: 15 residues. Germline-derived CDR1 and CDR2 are MDHEN and SYDVKM. As DNA, the CDR3 is TGTGCCAGCACCGATGGACGGTTAGCCAAAAACATTCAGTACTTC. It is translated as CASTDGRLAKNIQYF.

Ten or more counts support this clonotype. This sequence joins TRBV6-7 and TRBJ2-7, with TRBD2 identical over 7 bases. TRBV6-7 qualifies as an ORF whose function is uncertain. CDR3 size: 19 residues. The V gene end was trimmed by 0 bases and the J gene end by 2 bases; junction bases not matched to a gene: 16. The CDR3 is CASSYSREWGLYGTYEQYF. The CDR3 coding sequence is TGTGCCAGCAGTTACTCGCGGGAGTGGGGCTTGTATGGTACCTACGAGCAGTACTTC.

This clonotype was picked up many times. The V gene is TRBV5-1, the J gene TRBJ1-1; 8 bases fit TRBD1. Germline V gene lookup returns CDR1 SGHRS and CDR2 YFSETQ. The J segment lost 0 bases and the V segment lost 6 bases, leaving 4 bases of the junction unmatched. The CDR3 runs to 14 residues. CDR3 sequence: CASTLDRVNTEAFF. The CDR3 DNA sequence: TGCGCCAGCACTCTGGACAGGGTGAACACTGAAGCTTTCTTT.

The table lists this clonotype with a few counts. The V and J genes are TRBV20-1 and TRBJ1-5, with D perhaps TRBD1 (6 bases). Trimming left V 5 bases short and J 0 bases short, with 8 bases between. This CDR3 contains 13 residues. Germline V gene data show CDR1 as DFQATT and CDR2 as SNEGSKA (reference sequence). The CDR3 DNA is TGCAGTGCTGACAGGTATAGCAATCAGCCCCAGCATTTT. This encodes CSADRYSNQPQHF.

This clonotype was recorded a few times. V gene TRBV29-1 combines with J gene TRBJ2-2, with D perhaps TRBD1 or TRBD2 (5 bases each). Trimming took off 2 bases at V and 8 bases at J, with 15 bases between the two ends. The CDR3 spans 14 residues. The V gene's germline CDR1 is SQVTM and CDR2 ANQGSEA. The CDR3 protein is CSVEKRQRTGELFF. For the CDR3, the DNA is TGCAGCGTTGAAAAGCGACAGAGGACTGGGGAGCTGTTTTTT.